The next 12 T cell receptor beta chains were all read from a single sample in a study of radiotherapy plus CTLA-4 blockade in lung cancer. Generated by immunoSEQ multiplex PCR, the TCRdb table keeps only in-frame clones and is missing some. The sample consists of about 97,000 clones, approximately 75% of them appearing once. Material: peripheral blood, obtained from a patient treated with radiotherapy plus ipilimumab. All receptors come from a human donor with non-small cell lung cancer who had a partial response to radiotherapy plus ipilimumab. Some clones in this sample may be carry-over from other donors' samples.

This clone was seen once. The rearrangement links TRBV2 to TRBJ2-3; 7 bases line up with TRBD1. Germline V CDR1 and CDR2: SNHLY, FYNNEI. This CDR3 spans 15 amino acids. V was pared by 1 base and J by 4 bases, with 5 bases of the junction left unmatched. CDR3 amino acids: CASSEDRTGADTQYF. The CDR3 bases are TGTGCCAGCAGTGAAGACCGGACAGGCGCAGATACGCAGTATTTT.

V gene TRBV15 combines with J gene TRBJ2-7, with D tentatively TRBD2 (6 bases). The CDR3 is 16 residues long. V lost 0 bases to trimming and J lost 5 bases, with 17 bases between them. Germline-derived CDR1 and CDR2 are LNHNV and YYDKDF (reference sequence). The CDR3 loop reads CATSRDFGGDHHEQYF. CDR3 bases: TGTGCCACCAGCAGAGATTTCGGGGGTGACCACCACGAGCAGTACTTC. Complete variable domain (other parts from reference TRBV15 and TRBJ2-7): DAMVIQNPRYQVTQFGKPVTLSCSQTLNHNVMYWYQQKSSQAPKLLFHYYDKDFNNEADTPDNFQSRRPNTSFCFLDIRSPGLGDTAMYLCATSRDFGGDHHEQYFGPGTRLTVT.

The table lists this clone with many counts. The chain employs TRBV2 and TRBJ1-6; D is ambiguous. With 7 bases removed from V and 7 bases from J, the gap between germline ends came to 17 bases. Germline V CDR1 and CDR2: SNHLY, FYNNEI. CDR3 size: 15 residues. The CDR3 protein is CASTRQRGLNSPLHF. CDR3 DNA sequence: TGTGCCAGCACCAGACAACGGGGTCTGAATTCACCCCTCCACTTT.

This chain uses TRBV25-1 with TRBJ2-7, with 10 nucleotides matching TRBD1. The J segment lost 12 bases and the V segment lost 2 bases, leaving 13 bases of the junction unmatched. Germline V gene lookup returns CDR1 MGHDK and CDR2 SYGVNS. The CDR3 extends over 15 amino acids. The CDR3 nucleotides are TGTGCCAGCAGTGAACCCGGTACCCTGGACAGGGGGGCGTACTTC. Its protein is CASSEPGTLDRGAYF.

CDR3 DNA: TGTGCCAGCTCATCAAACAGGGGGCCCACAGATACGCAGTATTTT. Encoded protein: CASSSNRGPTDTQYF. V and J are TRBV18 and TRBJ2-3; 9 bases line up with TRBD1. CDR1 and CDR2 (germline): KGHSH, LQKENI. The CDR3 spans 15 residues. Losses at the gene ends were 5 bases for V and 2 bases for J; bases not matched to a gene: 5.

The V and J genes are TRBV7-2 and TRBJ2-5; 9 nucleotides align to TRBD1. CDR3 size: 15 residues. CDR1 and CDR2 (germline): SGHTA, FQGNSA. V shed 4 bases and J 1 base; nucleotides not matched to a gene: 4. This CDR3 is CASSSDRGIQETQYF. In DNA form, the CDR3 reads TGTGCCAGCAGCTCGGACAGGGGCATCCAAGAGACCCAGTACTTC.

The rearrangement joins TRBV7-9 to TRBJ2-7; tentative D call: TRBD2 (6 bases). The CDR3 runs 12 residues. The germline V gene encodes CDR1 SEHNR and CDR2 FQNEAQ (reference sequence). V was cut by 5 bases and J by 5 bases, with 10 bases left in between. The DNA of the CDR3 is TGTGCCAGCAGCGGGGACTGGGACGAGCAGTACTTC. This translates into CASSGDWDEQYF.

In DNA, the CDR3 is TGTGCCAGCAGTCAAGAGAGGACAGGGGAGATTAGCACAGATACGCAGTATTTT. This gives the protein CASSQERTGEISTDTQYF. The chain carries TRBV6-1 and TRBJ2-3; TRBD1 matches at 9 bases. Germline V gives CDR1 MNHNS, CDR2 SASEGT. The CDR3 covers 18 residues. Trimming at V came to 5 bases and at J to 0 bases, leaving 12 bases not matched to a gene.

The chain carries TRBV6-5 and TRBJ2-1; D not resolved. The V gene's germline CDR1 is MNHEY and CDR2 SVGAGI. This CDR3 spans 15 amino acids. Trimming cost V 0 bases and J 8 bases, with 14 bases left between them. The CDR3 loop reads CASSYSNRGWHEQFF. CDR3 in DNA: TGTGCCAGCAGTTACTCCAATCGAGGTTGGCATGAGCAGTTCTTC.

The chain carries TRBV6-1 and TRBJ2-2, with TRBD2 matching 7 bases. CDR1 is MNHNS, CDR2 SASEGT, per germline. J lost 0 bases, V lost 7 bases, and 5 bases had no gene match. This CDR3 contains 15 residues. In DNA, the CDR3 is TGTGCCAGCAAATGGGGGGGTACGAACACCGGGGAGCTGTTTTTT. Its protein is CASKWGGTNTGELFF.

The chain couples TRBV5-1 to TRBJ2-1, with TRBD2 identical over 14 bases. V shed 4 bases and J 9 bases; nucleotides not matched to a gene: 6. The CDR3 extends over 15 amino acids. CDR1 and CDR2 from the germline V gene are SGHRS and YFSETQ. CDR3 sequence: CASSLGLAGVVEQFF. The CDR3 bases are TGCGCCAGCAGCCTGGGACTAGCGGGAGTAGTTGAGCAGTTCTTC.

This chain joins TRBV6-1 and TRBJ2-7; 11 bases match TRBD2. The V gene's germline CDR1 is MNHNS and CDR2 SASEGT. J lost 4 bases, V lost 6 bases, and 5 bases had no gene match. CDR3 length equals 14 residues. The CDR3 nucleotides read TGTGCCAGCAGGTTAGCGGGAGGGCCATACGAGCAGTACTTC. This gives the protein CASRLAGGPYEQYF.